These 24 T cell receptor beta chains originate from one sample sequenced in a study of blood T cell repertoires in COVID-19. TCRdb keeps only in-frame clones here, not all; method: immunoSEQ multiplex PCR. The table shows a few hundred thousand clones, with 80% to 90% occurring only once. The sequenced sample was PBMCs or T cells enriched from blood (not recorded which). Receptors were obtained from a woman aged 45-65 years with acute COVID-19.

The chain has TRBV11-1 and TRBJ2-3, with 11 bases identical to TRBD2. CDR1 is SGHAT, CDR2 FQDESV, per germline (reference sequence). V lost 5 bases to trimming and J lost 1 base; unmatched junction nucleotides: 5. The CDR3 spans 16 residues. CDR3 DNA sequence: TGTGCCAGCAGCCCGGGGACTAGCGGAGGCACAGATACGCAGTATTTT. Translation: CASSPGTSGGTDTQYF.

This chain joins TRBV5-4 and TRBJ2-1; tentatively, D is TRBD1 (6 bases). V lost 5 bases and J lost 2, with 11 bases in between. Germline V gives CDR1 SGHNT, CDR2 YYREEE (reference sequence). The CDR3 spans 14 residues. CDR3 region: CASRRGSPYNEQFF. In DNA, the CDR3 is TGTGCCAGCAGGAGGGGGTCCCCCTACAATGAGCAGTTCTTC.

The chain employs TRBV7-2 and TRBJ1-5; D might be TRBD1 (6 bases). CDR3 length: 14 residues. Germline V gene sequence: CDR1 SGHTA, CDR2 FQGNSA. V was trimmed by 3 bases and J by 7 bases, leaving 13 bases between them. CDR3 sequence: CASSFLGGSQPQHF. The CDR3, as DNA: TGTGCCAGCAGCTTTCTAGGGGGATCACAGCCCCAGCATTTT. Based on the CDR3 plus reference TRBV7-2 and TRBJ1-5, the full variable domain is GAGVSQSPSNKVTEKGKDVELRCDPISGHTALYWYRQSLGQGLEFLIYFQGNSAPDKSGLPSDRFSAERTGGSVSTLTIQRTQQEDSAVYLCASSFLGGSQPQHFGDGTRLSIL.

This chain uses TRBV5-1 with TRBJ2-2, with 12 bases lining up with TRBD2. The CDR3 is 18 amino acids. The J segment lost 5 bases and the V segment lost 0 bases, leaving 8 bases of the junction unmatched. Germline V gives CDR1 SGHRS, CDR2 YFSETQ. This CDR3 is CASSLAPLAGGNTGELFF. CDR3 nucleotide sequence: TGCGCCAGCAGCTTGGCCCCTCTAGCGGGAGGGAATACCGGGGAGCTGTTTTTT.

V usage is TRBV5-8 and J usage is TRBJ2-3; 7 bases agree with TRBD1. V shed 4 bases and J 2 bases; nucleotides not matched to a gene: 7. CDR3 length: 15 amino acids. The V gene's germline CDR1 is SGHTS and CDR2 YDEGEE. Written as DNA, the CDR3 is TGTGCCAGCAGCCAGGGACAGACAAACACAGATACGCAGTATTTT. Amino acid sequence: CASSQGQTNTDTQYF. Together with reference TRBV5-8 and TRBJ2-3, the CDR3 gives the full variable domain: EAGVTQSPTHLIKTRGQQATLRCSPISGHTSVYWYQQALGLGLQFLLWYDEGEERNRGNFPPRFSGRQFPNYSSELNVNALELEDSALYLCASSQGQTNTDTQYFGPGTRLTVL.

The V gene is TRBV28, the J gene TRBJ1-6; D not certain. The CDR3 totals 15 residues. The V gene lost 4 bases and the J gene lost 5 bases, with 12 bases spanning the gap. The V gene's germline CDR1 is MDHEN and CDR2 SYDVKM. The CDR3 here is CASSSPGTNNSPLHF. The CDR3 coding sequence is TGTGCCAGCAGTTCCCCCGGAACTAATAATTCACCCCTCCACTTT.

The chain joins TRBV7-3 to TRBJ2-2; D is uncertain. Deletions cut 5 bases from V and 5 bases from J, with 12 bases between. Looked up from germline, CDR1 is SGHTA and CDR2 is FQGTGA. The CDR3 totals 14 residues. The CDR3 loop reads CASSESRGTGELFF. The DNA of the CDR3 is TGTGCCAGCAGCGAGAGTCGAGGTACCGGGGAGCTGTTTTTT.

This clone came up once. The chain carries TRBV6-6 and TRBJ1-5; unclear D gene. Deletions cut 3 bases from V and 1 base from J, with 10 bases between. The CDR3 is made up of 15 amino acids. The germline V gene encodes CDR1 MNHNY and CDR2 SVGAGI (reference sequence). The CDR3 DNA is TGTGCCAGCAGTTATTACACCGGGAGCAATCAGCCCCAGCATTTT. This encodes CASSYYTGSNQPQHF.

J is TRBJ2-1 and V is TRBV2; 13 bases agree with TRBD2. The V gene's germline CDR1 is SNHLY and CDR2 FYNNEI. The V segment lost 3 bases and the J segment 10 bases; nucleotides outside the gene matches: 6. This CDR3 comprises 15 residues. This chain's CDR3 is CASSEGLAGFGEQFF. Written as DNA, the CDR3 is TGTGCCAGCAGTGAGGGACTAGCGGGATTCGGGGAGCAGTTCTTC. Supplemented by reference TRBV2 and TRBJ2-1, the full variable domain reads EPEVTQTPSHQVTQMGQEVILRCVPISNHLYFYWYRQILGQKVEFLVSFYNNEISEKSEIFDDQFSVERPDGSNFTLKIRSTKLEDSAMYFCASSEGLAGFGEQFFGPGTRLTVL.

The chain uses TRBV28 and TRBJ2-7; D gene ambiguous. The CDR3 is 11 residues long. Germline V gene lookup returns CDR1 MDHEN and CDR2 SYDVKM. V dropped 4 bases and J dropped 4 bases, with 5 bases sitting between them. CDR3 nucleotide sequence: TGTGCCAGCAGTTACTCATACGAGCAGTACTTC. It is translated as CASSYSYEQYF.

This sequence joins TRBV6-5 and TRBJ2-5; weak D call: TRBD1 (5 bases). Looked up from germline, CDR1 is MNHEY and CDR2 is SVGAGI. V gave up 6 bases and J gave up 7 bases, with 21 bases separating them. This CDR3 comprises 15 residues. CDR3 amino acids: CASSHNKRGHRTQYF. The CDR3 region has the DNA TGTGCCAGCAGCCACAACAAAAGAGGACACCGGACCCAGTACTTC.

This clone was recorded a few times. The J gene is TRBJ2-2, the V gene TRBV5-1; perhaps TRBD1 as D (5 bases). Germline CDR1 is SGHRS and CDR2 is YFSETQ. The CDR3 has 17 residues. V was pared by 2 bases and J by 4 bases, with 18 bases between. As DNA, the CDR3 is TGCGCCAGCAGCTTTAAAGAACTATTAAGGGGCACCGGGGAGCTGTTTTTT. Residues: CASSFKELLRGTGELFF.

The chain employs TRBV6-5 and TRBJ2-7, with D perhaps matching TRBD2 (5 bases). There are 11 residues in the CDR3. Germline lookup yields CDR1 MNHEY and CDR2 SVGAGI. V gave up 7 bases and J gave up 3 bases, with 7 bases separating them. CDR3 residues: CASNGNYEQYF. Written as DNA, the CDR3 is TGTGCCAGCAACGGGAACTACGAGCAGTACTTC.

The rearrangement joins TRBV7-9 to TRBJ2-2, with TRBD2 as a possible D gene (5 bases). V was trimmed by 3 bases and J by 1 base, leaving 12 bases between them. Germline CDR1 SEHNR, CDR2 FQNEAQ (reference sequence). The CDR3 is made up of 16 amino acids. The CDR3, as DNA: TGTGCCAGCAGCTTCTCATCCGGGGTGAACACCGGGGAGCTGTTTTTT. This translates into CASSFSSGVNTGELFF.

The V gene is TRBV6-5, the J gene TRBJ1-4; the D is unclear. CDR1 MNHEY and CDR2 SVGAGI come from the germline V gene. V was trimmed by 0 bases and J by 6 bases, leaving 11 bases between them. This CDR3 is 15 amino acids long. CDR3 in amino acids: CASSYSRQNHEKLFF. The CDR3, as DNA: TGTGCCAGCAGTTACTCGAGGCAAAATCATGAAAAACTGTTTTTT.

The chain uses TRBV7-3 and TRBJ1-2; perhaps TRBD1 as D (5 bases). The CDR3 loop spans 13 amino acids. Looked up from germline, CDR1 is SGHTA and CDR2 is FQGTGA. V shed 1 base and J shed 6 bases, with 9 bases lying between them. This CDR3 reads CASSLSPGNGYTF. CDR3 DNA sequence: TGTGCCAGCAGCTTAAGCCCAGGGAATGGCTACACCTTC.

CDR3 region: CASRKTGGAGYNNQPQHF. CDR3 nucleotide sequence: TGTGCCAGCAGAAAGACAGGGGGCGCGGGGTATAACAATCAGCCCCAGCATTTT. V gene TRBV2 combines with J gene TRBJ1-5; 10 bases agree with TRBD1. Per germline, CDR1 SNHLY and CDR2 FYNNEI. With V trimmed by 6 bases and J by 3 bases, 14 bases remained unmatched. The CDR3 has 18 amino acids.

The chain combines TRBV4-1 with TRBJ1-5; 8 bases fit TRBD1. Germline CDR1 reads MGHRA; CDR2 reads YSYEKL. V lost 5 bases and J lost 3; bases outside the gene matches: 6. This CDR3 region has 15 residues. CDR3 region: CASSIGQGNNQPQHF. CDR3 bases: TGCGCCAGCAGCATCGGACAGGGAAACAATCAGCCCCAGCATTTT.

This sequence joins TRBV6-5 and TRBJ1-5, with D tentatively TRBD1 (5 bases). Looked up from germline, CDR1 is MNHEY and CDR2 is SVGAGI. The CDR3 sequence is 13 residues long. Deletions cut 6 bases from V and 7 bases from J, with 13 bases between. CDR3 amino acids: CASRTDMWQPQHF. The CDR3 DNA is TGTGCCAGCAGGACAGATATGTGGCAGCCCCAGCATTTT.

CDR3 sequence (DNA): TGTGCCAGCAGTGAAGCGCGACTAGCGGTCACCGGGGAGCTGTTTTTT. Translating gives CASSEARLAVTGELFF. The chain links TRBV2 to TRBJ2-2; 9 bases are shared with TRBD2. Germline lookup yields CDR1 SNHLY and CDR2 FYNNEI. This CDR3 spans 16 amino acids. The ends lost 0 bases at V and 4 bases at J; junction bases unmatched: 3.

As regards this clone: This CDR3 is also generated by other DNA sequences in the sample. The gene calls are TRBV28 and TRBJ2-7, with TRBD1 matching over 7 bases. The CDR3 totals 15 residues. Germline lookup yields CDR1 MDHEN and CDR2 SYDVKM. The ends lost 3 bases at V and 0 bases at J; junction bases unmatched: 5. The CDR3, as DNA: TGTGCCAGCAGTTTTAGGGGGCCGAGCTCCTACGAGCAGTACTTC. This encodes CASSFRGPSSYEQYF. The entire variable domain, with the rest obtained from reference TRBV28 and TRBJ2-7, is as follows: DVKVTQSSRYLVKRTGEKVFLECVQDMDHENMFWYRQDPGLGLRLIYFSYDVKMKEKGDIPEGYSVSREKKERFSLILESASTNQTSMYLCASSFRGPSSYEQYFGPGTRLTVT.

The rearrangement uses TRBV7-9 and TRBJ2-3; no reliable D call. Between the trimmed V and J ends, which lost 5 bases and 3 bases, there was a span of 9 bases. This CDR3 has 13 residues. The V gene's germline CDR1 is SEHNR and CDR2 FQNEAQ (reference sequence). CDR3 sequence (DNA): TGTGCCAGCAGCCCCGACGGGACAGATACGCAGTATTTT. Translation gives CASSPDGTDTQYF.

The chain couples TRBV24-1 to TRBJ1-5, with D hard to call. CDR3 length equals 13 residues. CDR1 is KGHDR, CDR2 SFDVKD, per germline. V dropped 9 bases and J dropped 0 bases, with 8 bases sitting between them. CDR3: CATQQNSNQPQHF. In DNA, the CDR3 is TGTGCCACCCAACAGAATAGCAATCAGCCCCAGCATTTT.

J is TRBJ2-1 and V is TRBV30; TRBD2 matches 13 bases. CDR3 length equals 14 residues. Trimming removed 3 bases from V and 7 bases from J; junction bases left unmatched: 3. Germline V gene lookup returns CDR1 GTSNPN and CDR2 SVGIG (reference sequence). CDR3 nucleotide sequence: TGTGCCTGGAGGACTAGCGGGAGGACAAATGAGCAGTTCTTC. It is translated as CAWRTSGRTNEQFF.